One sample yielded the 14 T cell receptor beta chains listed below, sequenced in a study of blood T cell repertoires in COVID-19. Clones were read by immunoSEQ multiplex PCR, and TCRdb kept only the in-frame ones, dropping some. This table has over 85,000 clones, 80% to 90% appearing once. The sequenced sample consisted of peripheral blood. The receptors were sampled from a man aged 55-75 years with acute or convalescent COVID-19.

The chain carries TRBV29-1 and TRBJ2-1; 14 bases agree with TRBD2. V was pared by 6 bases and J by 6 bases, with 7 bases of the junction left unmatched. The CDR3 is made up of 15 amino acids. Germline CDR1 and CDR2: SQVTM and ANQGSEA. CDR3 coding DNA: TGCAGCGTGAGAACCGGGACTAGCGGGAGCAATGAGCAGTTCTTC. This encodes CSVRTGTSGSNEQFF.

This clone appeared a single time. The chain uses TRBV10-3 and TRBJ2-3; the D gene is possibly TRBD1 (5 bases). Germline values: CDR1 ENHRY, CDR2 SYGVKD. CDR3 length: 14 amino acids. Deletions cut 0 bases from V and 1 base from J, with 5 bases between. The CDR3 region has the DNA TGTGCCATCAGTGAGTCGACAGGCACAGATACGCAGTATTTT. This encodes CAISESTGTDTQYF.

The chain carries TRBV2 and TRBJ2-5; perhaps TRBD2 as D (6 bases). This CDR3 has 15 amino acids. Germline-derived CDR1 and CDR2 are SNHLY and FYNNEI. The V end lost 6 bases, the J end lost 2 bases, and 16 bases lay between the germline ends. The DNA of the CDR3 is TGTGCCAGCAGGAGTAGAAGTGGGGGGCAAGAGACCCAGTACTTC. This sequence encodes CASRSRSGGQETQYF.

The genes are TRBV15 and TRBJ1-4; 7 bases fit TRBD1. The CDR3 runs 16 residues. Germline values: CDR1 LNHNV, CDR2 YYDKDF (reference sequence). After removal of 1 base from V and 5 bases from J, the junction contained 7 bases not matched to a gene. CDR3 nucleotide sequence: TGTGCCACCAGCAGAGGATCGACAGGGTTAAATGAAAAACTGTTTTTT. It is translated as CATSRGSTGLNEKLFF. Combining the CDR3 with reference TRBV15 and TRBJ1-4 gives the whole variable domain DAMVIQNPRYQVTQFGKPVTLSCSQTLNHNVMYWYQQKSSQAPKLLFHYYDKDFNNEADTPDNFQSRRPNTSFCFLDIRSPGLGDTAMYLCATSRGSTGLNEKLFFGSGTQLSVL.

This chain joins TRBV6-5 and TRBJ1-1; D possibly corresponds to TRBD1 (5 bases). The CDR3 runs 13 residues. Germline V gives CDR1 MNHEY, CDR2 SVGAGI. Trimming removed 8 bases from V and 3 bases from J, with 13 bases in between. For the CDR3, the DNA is TGTGCCAGCCAGGCCAAACAGGACACTGAAGCTTTCTTT. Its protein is CASQAKQDTEAFF.

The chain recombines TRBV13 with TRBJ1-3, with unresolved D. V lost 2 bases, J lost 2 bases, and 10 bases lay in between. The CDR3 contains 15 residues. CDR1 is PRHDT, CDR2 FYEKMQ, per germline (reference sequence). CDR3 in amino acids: CASSLLGQTGNTIYF. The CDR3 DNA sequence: TGTGCCAGCAGCTTATTGGGCCAAACTGGAAACACCATATATTTT.

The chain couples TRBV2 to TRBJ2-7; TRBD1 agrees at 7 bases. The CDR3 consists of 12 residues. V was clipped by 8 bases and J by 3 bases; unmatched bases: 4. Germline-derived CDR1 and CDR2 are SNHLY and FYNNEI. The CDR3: CASGDSFYEQYF. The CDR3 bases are TGTGCCAGCGGGGACAGCTTCTACGAGCAGTACTTC.

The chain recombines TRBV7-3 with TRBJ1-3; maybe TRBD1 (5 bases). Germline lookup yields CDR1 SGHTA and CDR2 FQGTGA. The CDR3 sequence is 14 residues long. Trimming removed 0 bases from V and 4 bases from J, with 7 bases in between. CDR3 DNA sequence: TGTGCCAGCAGCTTAACGACAGCCGGAAACACCATATATTTT. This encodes CASSLTTAGNTIYF.

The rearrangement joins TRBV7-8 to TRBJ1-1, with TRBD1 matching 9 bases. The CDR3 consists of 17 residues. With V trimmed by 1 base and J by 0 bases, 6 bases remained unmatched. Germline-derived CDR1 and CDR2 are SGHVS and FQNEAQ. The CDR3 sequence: CASSLGGWDRVNTEAFF. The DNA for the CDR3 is TGTGCCAGCAGCTTAGGGGGTTGGGACAGGGTGAACACTGAAGCTTTCTTT.

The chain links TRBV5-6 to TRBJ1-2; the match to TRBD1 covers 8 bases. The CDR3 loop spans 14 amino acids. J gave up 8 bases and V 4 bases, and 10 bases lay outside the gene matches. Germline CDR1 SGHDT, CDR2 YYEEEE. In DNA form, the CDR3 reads TGTGCCAGCAGCCAATGGACAGGGCTATCGGGCTACACCTTC. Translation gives CASSQWTGLSGYTF.

The CDR3 DNA reads TGTGCCAGCAGCCCTAACAGATTACAATTACAAGAGACCCAGTACTTC. Residues: CASSPNRLQLQETQYF. The V call is TRBV7-8, the J call TRBJ2-5; D ambiguous. CDR1 is SGHVS, CDR2 FQNEAQ, per germline. The germline V and J ends were trimmed by 5 bases and 2 bases, with 18 bases remaining between them. The CDR3 contains 16 residues.

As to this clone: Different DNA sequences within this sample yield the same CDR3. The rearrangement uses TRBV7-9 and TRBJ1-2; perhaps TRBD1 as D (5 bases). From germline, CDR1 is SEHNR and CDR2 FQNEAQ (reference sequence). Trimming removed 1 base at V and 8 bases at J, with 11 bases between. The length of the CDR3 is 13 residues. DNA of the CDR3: TGTGCCAGCAGCTTAGTGCAGGGTGGGGGCTACACCTTC. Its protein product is CASSLVQGGGYTF.

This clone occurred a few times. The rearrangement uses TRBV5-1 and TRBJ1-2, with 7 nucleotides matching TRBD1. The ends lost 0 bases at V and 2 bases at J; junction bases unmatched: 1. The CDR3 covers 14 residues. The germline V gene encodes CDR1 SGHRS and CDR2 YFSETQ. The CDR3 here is CASSLEDRNYGYTF. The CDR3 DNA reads TGCGCCAGCAGCTTGGAGGACAGGAACTATGGCTACACCTTC.

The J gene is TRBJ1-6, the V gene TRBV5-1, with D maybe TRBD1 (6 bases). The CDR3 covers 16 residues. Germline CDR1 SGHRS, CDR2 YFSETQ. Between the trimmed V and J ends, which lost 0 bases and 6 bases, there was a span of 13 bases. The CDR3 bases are TGCGCCAGCAGCTTGGGTCAGGGGTCGCGTAATTCACCCCTCCACTTT. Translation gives CASSLGQGSRNSPLHF.